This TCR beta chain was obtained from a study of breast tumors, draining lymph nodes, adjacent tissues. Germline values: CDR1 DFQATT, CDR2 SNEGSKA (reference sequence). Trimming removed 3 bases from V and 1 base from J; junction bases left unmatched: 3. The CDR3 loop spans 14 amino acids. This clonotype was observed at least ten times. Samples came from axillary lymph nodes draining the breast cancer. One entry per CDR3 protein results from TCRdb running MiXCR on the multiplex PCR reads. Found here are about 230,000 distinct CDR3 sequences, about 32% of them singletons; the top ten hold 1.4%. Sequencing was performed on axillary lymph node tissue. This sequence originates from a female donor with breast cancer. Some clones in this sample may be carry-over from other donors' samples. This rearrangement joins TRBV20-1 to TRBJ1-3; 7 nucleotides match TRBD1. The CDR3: CSARLTGSGNTIYF. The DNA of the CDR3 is TGCAGTGCTAGGTTGACAGGGTCTGGAAACACCATATATTTT.